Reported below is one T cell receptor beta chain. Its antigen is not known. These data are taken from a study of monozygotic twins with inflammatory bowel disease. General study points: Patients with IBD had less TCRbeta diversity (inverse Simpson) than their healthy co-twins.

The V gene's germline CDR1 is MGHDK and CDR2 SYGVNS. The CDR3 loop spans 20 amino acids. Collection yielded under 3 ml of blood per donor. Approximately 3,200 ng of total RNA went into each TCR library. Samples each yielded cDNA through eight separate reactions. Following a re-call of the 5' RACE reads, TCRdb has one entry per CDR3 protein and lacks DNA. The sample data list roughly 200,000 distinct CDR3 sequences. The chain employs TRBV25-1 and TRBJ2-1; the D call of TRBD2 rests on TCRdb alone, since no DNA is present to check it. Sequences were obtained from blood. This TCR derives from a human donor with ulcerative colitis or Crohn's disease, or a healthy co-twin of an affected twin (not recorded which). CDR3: CASSAHGGTSGRSAYNEQFF.